These 20 T cell receptor beta chains were sequenced from one sample in a study of T cells in tuberculosis. Sorting used thawed, overnight-rested PBMC stained with anti-CD3, a viability dye and GMM-loaded CD1B tetramer. The lipid loaded on the CD1B tetramers was C32 glucose monomycolate from Rhodococcus equi. Profiling relied on immunoSEQ multiplex PCR, and the TCRdb table lists in-frame clones only, not all of them. The sample lists around 60,000 clones, 81% occurring once. Sequenced sample: CD1b-GMM tetramer-negative cells sorted from PBMCs. Every receptor here comes from an adult woman with latent tuberculosis.

This chain joins TRBV5-4 and TRBJ2-1, with 12 bases matching TRBD2. With V trimmed by 4 bases and J by 8 bases, 13 bases remained unmatched. The germline CDR1 and CDR2 sequences are SGHNT and YYREEE (reference sequence). The length of the CDR3 is 17 residues. CDR3 region: CASSPDPSGGGSDEQFF. The DNA of the CDR3 is TGTGCCAGCAGCCCGGACCCTAGCGGGGGGGGCAGCGATGAGCAGTTCTTC.

This chain links TRBV6-1 with TRBJ1-2; tentative D call: TRBD1 (5 bases). The CDR3 is made up of 14 amino acids. Germline-derived CDR1 and CDR2 are MNHNS and SASEGT. V was trimmed by 5 bases and J by 4 bases, leaving 14 bases between them. The CDR3 nucleotides are TGTGCCAGCAGTCTACAGGAGCAAGCCTATGGCTACACCTTC. Its protein product is CASSLQEQAYGYTF.

This clone was observed a handful of times. V usage is TRBV11-3 and J usage is TRBJ2-5; 8 bases match TRBD2. This CDR3 region has 15 residues. V was pared by 1 base and J by 5 bases, with 6 bases of the junction left unmatched. CDR1 SGHNT and CDR2 YENEEA come from the germline V gene. The CDR3 DNA reads TGTGCCAGCAGCTTAGTTAGCGGGGAAGAGGAGACCCAGTACTTC. Translated, it gives CASSLVSGEEETQYF.

The chain uses TRBV4-1 and TRBJ2-7, with D possibly being TRBD1 (6 bases). Per the germline V gene, CDR1 is MGHRA and CDR2 is YSYEKL. Trimming stripped 5 bases from V and 2 bases from J, with 16 bases between. The CDR3 totals 15 residues. CDR3 loop: CASSAPTTGTYEQYF. The CDR3 bases are TGCGCCAGCAGCGCTCCTACGACAGGAACCTACGAGCAGTACTTC.

The chain joins TRBV2 to TRBJ2-7; 8 positions agree with TRBD1. Per the germline V gene, CDR1 is SNHLY and CDR2 is FYNNEI. The V gene end was trimmed by 4 bases and the J gene end by 1 base; junction bases not matched to a gene: 6. The CDR3 runs to 15 residues. CDR3 bases: TGTGCCAGCAGTGCCACGGACAGGGAATCCTACGAGCAGTACTTC. Its protein is CASSATDRESYEQYF. Combining the CDR3 with reference TRBV2 and TRBJ2-7 gives the whole variable domain EPEVTQTPSHQVTQMGQEVILRCVPISNHLYFYWYRQILGQKVEFLVSFYNNEISEKSEIFDDQFSVERPDGSNFTLKIRSTKLEDSAMYFCASSATDRESYEQYFGPGTRLTVT.

This chain links TRBV20-1 with TRBJ1-1, with a tentative D call TRBD1 (5 bases). V was pared by 2 bases and J by 8 bases, with 9 bases between. Germline V gives CDR1 DFQATT, CDR2 SNEGSKA (reference sequence). The CDR3 is 11 amino acids. DNA of the CDR3: TGCAGTGCTAGACAGGGCCCCGAAGCTTTCTTT. Protein: CSARQGPEAFF.

The CDR3 DNA is TGCGCCAGCAGCTCAAGGGGGACTGAAGCTTTCTTT. This codes for CASSSRGTEAFF. The rearrangement uses TRBV5-1 and TRBJ1-1; D perhaps matches TRBD1 (6 bases). Looked up from germline, CDR1 is SGHRS and CDR2 is YFSETQ. CDR3 size: 12 residues. Trimming took off 3 bases at V and 5 bases at J, with 8 bases between the two ends.

The chain carries TRBV29-1 and TRBJ2-3, with D maybe TRBD2 (6 bases). Trimming removed 1 base at V and 0 bases at J, with 11 bases between. Looked up from germline, CDR1 is SQVTM and CDR2 is ANQGSEA. CDR3 length: 15 residues. The CDR3 reads CSVEGRLASTDTQYF. CDR3 nucleotide sequence: TGCAGCGTTGAAGGGCGGCTAGCGAGCACAGATACGCAGTATTTT.

J is TRBJ2-3 and V is TRBV4-3, with D uncertain. CDR3 length: 14 residues. The V end lost 4 bases, the J end lost 2 bases, and 10 bases lay between the germline ends. CDR1 LGHNA and CDR2 YSLEER come from the germline V gene. CDR3 sequence: CASSRLEDTDTQYF. In nucleotides, the CDR3 is TGCGCCAGCAGCCGTCTAGAGGACACAGATACGCAGTATTTT.

There are a few counts of this clone. The chain combines TRBV19 with TRBJ1-1, with D perhaps matching TRBD1 (5 bases). Germline V gene sequence: CDR1 LNHDA, CDR2 SQIVND (reference sequence). V was pared by 3 bases and J by 4 bases, with 9 bases between. The CDR3 is 13 residues long. CDR3 loop: CASSMGGSTEAFF. The CDR3 DNA sequence: TGTGCCAGTAGTATGGGGGGGAGCACTGAAGCTTTCTTT.

The chain has TRBV11-2 and TRBJ1-1, with 7 nucleotides matching TRBD1. The length of the CDR3 is 15 residues. CDR1 and CDR2 (germline): SGHAT, FQNNGV. V dropped 5 bases and J dropped 0; count of bases not matched to a gene: 6. CDR3 in amino acids: CASSKTGSMNTEAFF. CDR3 DNA: TGTGCCAGCAGCAAGACAGGGTCCATGAACACTGAAGCTTTCTTT.

This clone was detected a few times. The chain combines TRBV5-1 with TRBJ1-1; D call uncertain. CDR3 length equals 16 residues. Germline CDR1 and CDR2: SGHRS and YFSETQ. The V end was cut by 3 bases, the J end by 3 bases, with 18 bases between. The CDR3 is CASSSRARTRDTEAFF. Here the CDR3 DNA reads TGCGCCAGCAGCTCCCGGGCCCGAACTAGGGACACTGAAGCTTTCTTT.

This chain links TRBV4-1 with TRBJ2-5; TRBD2 matches 15 bases. CDR1 and CDR2 (germline): MGHRA, YSYEKL. The CDR3 totals 18 residues. The trim removed 4 bases at V and 1 base at J, leaving 7 bases unmatched. The CDR3 DNA reads as TGCGCCAGCAGCCTAACCGGGACTAGCGGGGGGTCCCAAGAGACCCAGTACTTC. Translating gives CASSLTGTSGGSQETQYF.

The chain joins TRBV4-1 to TRBJ1-2; 9 bases agree with TRBD1. The CDR3 has 15 residues. V lost 5 bases to trimming and J lost 3 bases; unmatched junction nucleotides: 7. The germline V gene encodes CDR1 MGHRA and CDR2 YSYEKL. This CDR3 is CASSTHTGGDYGYTF. The DNA for the CDR3 is TGCGCCAGCAGCACTCATACAGGGGGCGACTATGGCTACACCTTC.

The chain is built from TRBV19 and TRBJ2-7, with 7 bases identical to TRBD1. This CDR3 has 16 residues. The V gene end was trimmed by 5 bases and the J gene end by 3 bases; junction bases not matched to a gene: 13. The germline V gene encodes CDR1 LNHDA and CDR2 SQIVND (reference sequence). Here the CDR3 DNA reads TGTGCCAGTAGTTCACCCCCAAGGGACAGCTTCTACGAGCAGTACTTC. Its protein is CASSSPPRDSFYEQYF. Using reference TRBV19 and TRBJ2-7 for the parts outside the CDR3, the full variable domain is DGGITQSPKYLFRKEGQNVTLSCEQNLNHDAMYWYRQDPGQGLRLIYYSQIVNDFQKGDIAEGYSVSREKKESFPLTVTSAQKNPTAFYLCASSSPPRDSFYEQYFGPGTRLTVT.

The V gene is TRBV14, the J gene TRBJ2-3; D might be TRBD2 (7 bases). This CDR3 is 15 amino acids long. Germline CDR1 SGHDN, CDR2 FVKESK. Trimming pared 4 bases from V and 8 bases from J, leaving 19 bases between. CDR3 nucleotide sequence: TGTGCCAGCAGCCCCCTTGGGGGGGGCGCAGGTACGCAGTATTTT. It yields the protein CASSPLGGGAGTQYF.

The chain has TRBV18 and TRBJ2-1; 7 bases align to TRBD2. CDR3 size: 13 residues. V dropped 3 bases and J dropped 10; count of bases not matched to a gene: 6. CDR1 KGHSH and CDR2 LQKENI come from the germline V gene. The CDR3 nucleotides are TGTGCCAGCTCACCGGGGGAGGGCAGGGAGCAGTTCTTC. It specifies CASSPGEGREQFF.

The chain couples TRBV6-1 to TRBJ2-7; 7 bases are a match to TRBD2. V lost 5 bases to trimming and J lost 3 bases; unmatched junction nucleotides: 4. This CDR3 has 13 amino acids. Germline loops: CDR1 MNHNS, CDR2 SASEGT. The CDR3 DNA sequence: TGTGCCAGCAGTAAGGGGACTAACTACGAGCAGTACTTC. This codes for CASSKGTNYEQYF.

The CDR3 DNA is TGTGCCAGCAGTGCGCGGACATACAATGAGCAGTTCTTC. Its protein is CASSARTYNEQFF. The rearrangement links TRBV25-1 to TRBJ2-1, with D perhaps matching TRBD1 (5 bases). This CDR3 is built from 13 residues. Germline lookup yields CDR1 MGHDK and CDR2 SYGVNS. Trimming pared 4 bases from V and 4 bases from J, leaving 8 bases between.

The rearrangement uses TRBV20-1 and TRBJ2-3; no clear D. The V end was cut by 8 bases, the J end by 5 bases, with 8 bases between. Germline CDR1 is DFQATT and CDR2 is SNEGSKA (reference sequence). CDR3 length: 10 amino acids. CDR3 in DNA: TGCAGTCAAGCCCGAGATACGCAGTATTTT. It specifies CSQARDTQYF.